These 8 T cell receptor beta chains came from one sample sequenced in a study of regulatory T cells in long-lasting Graves disease. For TCR beta, libraries came from iRepertoire HTBI primers and Arm-PCR of CDR3 regions. TCRdb reanalysed the multiplex PCR reads using MiXCR and keeps one entry per CDR3 protein. This sample has 350,000 to 450,000 distinct CDR3 sequences, with roughly 23% found just once. Time point given: persistent/refractory GD, antithyroid drugs over 5 years with positive TRAb. Scientists built the TCR library using RNA that was extracted from PBMCs. The specimen was peripheral blood mononuclear cells (PBMCs), collected when the disease was refractory, from a patient treated with antithyroid drugs. These receptors were obtained from a woman aged 40 to 50 with Graves disease.

Turning to this clonotype: A clone one base away is much larger, so this may be a read error. The chain uses TRBV28 and TRBJ2-5, with a possible D match to TRBD1 (5 bases). Germline V gene lookup returns CDR1 MDHEN and CDR2 SYDVKM. With 2 bases removed from V and 7 bases from J, the gap between germline ends came to 23 bases. The CDR3 is 17 residues long. For the CDR3, the DNA is TGTGCCAGCAGTTTAAATGATTGGTTAAGGGGCAAAGGGACCCAGTACTTC. This translates into CASSLNDWLRGKGTQYF.

The chain links TRBV6-4 to TRBJ2-2, with 7 positions matching TRBD2. The germline V gene encodes CDR1 MRHNA and CDR2 SNTAGT. The CDR3 has 16 amino acids. Losses at the gene ends were 4 bases for V and 0 bases for J; bases not matched to a gene: 5. The CDR3 here is CASSGWTRSNTGELFF. In DNA, the CDR3 is TGTGCCAGCAGTGGCTGGACTAGGTCGAACACCGGGGAGCTGTTTTTT.

The table lists this clonotype with a few counts. V and J are TRBV12-3 or TRBV12-4 and TRBJ2-2; possibly TRBD1 for D (5 bases). Trimming removed 3 bases from V and 5 bases from J, with 19 bases in between. The CDR3 extends over 17 amino acids. This CDR3 is CASSFLISRALTGELFF. The DNA for the CDR3 is TGTGCCAGCAGTTTCCTGATCTCCAGGGCGTTAACCGGGGAGCTGTTTTTT.

This clonotype has at least ten counts. V gene TRBV28 combines with J gene TRBJ2-7; 10 nucleotides align to TRBD2. CDR1 MDHEN and CDR2 SYDVKM come from the germline V gene. Losses at the gene ends were 7 bases for V and 3 bases for J; bases not matched to a gene: 3. This CDR3 is 13 amino acids long. Here the CDR3 DNA reads TGTGCCAGCATGCGACTAGCGGGCTACGAGCAGTACTTC. Its translation: CASMRLAGYEQYF. Drawing the rest from reference TRBV28 and TRBJ2-7, the complete variable domain is DVKVTQSSRYLVKRTGEKVFLECVQDMDHENMFWYRQDPGLGLRLIYFSYDVKMKEKGDIPEGYSVSREKKERFSLILESASTNQTSMYLCASMRLAGYEQYFGPGTRLTVT.

This clonotype appeared a few times. V and J are TRBV28 and TRBJ2-1; D gene uncertain. The germline V and J ends were trimmed by 1 base and 3 bases, with 10 bases remaining between them. CDR3 size: 15 residues. Germline CDR1 and CDR2: MDHEN and SYDVKM. CDR3 region: CASSLSGIYYNEQFF. The CDR3 DNA is TGTGCCAGCAGTTTATCTGGGATCTACTACAATGAGCAGTTCTTC.

This clonotype was observed at least ten times. The chain couples TRBV6-1 to TRBJ2-2; the D is unclear. Germline CDR1 MNHNS, CDR2 SASEGT. V shed 3 bases and J shed 3 bases, with 8 bases lying between them. This CDR3 is 14 amino acids long. The CDR3 region is CASSEAGHTGELFF. The CDR3 bases are TGTGCCAGCAGTGAGGCTGGACACACCGGGGAGCTGTTTTTT.

At least ten counts were recorded for this clonotype. The CDR3 DNA reads as TGTGCCAGCAGTTTATGGGCCCGGGCTACTTCAAGCACTGAAGCTTTCTTT. Translated, it gives CASSLWARATSSTEAFF. The chain couples TRBV28 to TRBJ1-1, with D uncertain. Per the germline V gene, CDR1 is MDHEN and CDR2 is SYDVKM. This CDR3 comprises 17 residues. V lost 0 bases and J lost 4, with 18 bases in between.

This clonotype was seen at least ten times. J is TRBJ1-1 and V is TRBV20-1; no reliable D call. This CDR3 is 11 amino acids long. V lost 5 bases, J lost 3 bases, and 7 bases lay in between. The germline V gene has CDR1 DFQATT and CDR2 SNEGSKA (reference sequence). The CDR3 loop is CSASTYTEAFF. CDR3 DNA: TGCAGTGCTTCGACTTACACTGAAGCTTTCTTT.